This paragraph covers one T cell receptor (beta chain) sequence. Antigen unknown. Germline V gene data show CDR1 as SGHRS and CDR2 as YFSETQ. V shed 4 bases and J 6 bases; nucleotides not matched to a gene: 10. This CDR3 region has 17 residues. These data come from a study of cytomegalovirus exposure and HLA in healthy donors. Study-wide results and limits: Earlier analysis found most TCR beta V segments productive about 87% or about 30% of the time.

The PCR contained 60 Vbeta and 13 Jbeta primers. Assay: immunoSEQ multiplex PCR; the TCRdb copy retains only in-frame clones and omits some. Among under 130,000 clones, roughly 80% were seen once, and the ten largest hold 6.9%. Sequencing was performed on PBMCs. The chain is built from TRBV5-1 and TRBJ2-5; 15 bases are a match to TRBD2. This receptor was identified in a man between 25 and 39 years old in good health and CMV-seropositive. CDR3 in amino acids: CASSAITGLAGGKTQYF. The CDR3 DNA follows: TGCGCCAGCAGCGCGATAACGGGACTAGCGGGGGGTAAGACCCAGTACTTC.